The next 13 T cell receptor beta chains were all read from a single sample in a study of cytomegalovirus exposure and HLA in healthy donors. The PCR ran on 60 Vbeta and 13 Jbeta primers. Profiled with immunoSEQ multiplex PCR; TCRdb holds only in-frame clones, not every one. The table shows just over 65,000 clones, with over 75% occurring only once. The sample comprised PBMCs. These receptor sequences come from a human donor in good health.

In DNA form, the CDR3 reads TGTGCCAGCAGCTTAGGTTCCGGACTGCCCGGGGAGCTGTTTTTT. Encoded protein: CASSLGSGLPGELFF. The V call is TRBV11-1, the J call TRBJ2-2, with a possible D match to TRBD2 (5 bases). Germline values: CDR1 SGHAT, CDR2 FQDESV (reference sequence). The V and J ends lost 1 base and 6 bases respectively, with 12 bases between them. The CDR3 sequence is 15 residues long.

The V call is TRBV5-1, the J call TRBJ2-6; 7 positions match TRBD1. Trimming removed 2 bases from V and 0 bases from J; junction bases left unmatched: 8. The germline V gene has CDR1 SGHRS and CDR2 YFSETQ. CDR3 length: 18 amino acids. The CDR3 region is CASSFRDSLSSGANVLTF. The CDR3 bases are TGCGCCAGCAGCTTTAGGGACAGCCTCAGCTCTGGGGCCAACGTCCTGACTTTC.

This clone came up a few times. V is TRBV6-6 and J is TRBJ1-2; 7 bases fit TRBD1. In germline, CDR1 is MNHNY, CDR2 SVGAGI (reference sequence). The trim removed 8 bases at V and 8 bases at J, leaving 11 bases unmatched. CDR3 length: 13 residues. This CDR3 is CASSAQGGRGYTF. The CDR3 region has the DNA TGTGCCAGCTCGGCTCAGGGGGGCAGGGGCTACACCTTC.

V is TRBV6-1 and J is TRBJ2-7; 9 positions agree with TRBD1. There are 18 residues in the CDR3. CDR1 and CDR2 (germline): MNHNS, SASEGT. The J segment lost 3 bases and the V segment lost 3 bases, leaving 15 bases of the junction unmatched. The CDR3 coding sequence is TGTGCCAGCAGTGAGGTGGGACAGGGTACTATTTGGGGCTACGAGCAGTACTTC. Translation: CASSEVGQGTIWGYEQYF.

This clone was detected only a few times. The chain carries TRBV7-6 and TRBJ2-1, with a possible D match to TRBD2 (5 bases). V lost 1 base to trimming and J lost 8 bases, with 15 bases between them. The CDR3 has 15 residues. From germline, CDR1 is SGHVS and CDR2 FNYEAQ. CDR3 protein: CASSLGETNMDEQFF. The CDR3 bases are TGTGCCAGCAGCTTAGGGGAGACAAATATGGATGAGCAGTTCTTC.

The CDR3 coding sequence is TGTGCCTGGCTAGCGGAATTGAACACTGAAGCTTTCTTT. It yields the protein CAWLAELNTEAFF. V and J are TRBV5-4 and TRBJ1-1; D is undetermined. CDR1 and CDR2 from the germline V gene are SGHNT and YYREEE (reference sequence). V was clipped by 10 bases and J by 0 bases, with 13 bases between them. The CDR3 spans 13 residues.

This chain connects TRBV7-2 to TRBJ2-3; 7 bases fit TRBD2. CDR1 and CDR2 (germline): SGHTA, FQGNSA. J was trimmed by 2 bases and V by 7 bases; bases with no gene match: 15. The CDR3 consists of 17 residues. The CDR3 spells CASTYRKGRGFTDTQYF. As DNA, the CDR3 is TGTGCCAGCACCTACCGAAAAGGGCGGGGGTTCACAGATACGCAGTATTTT.

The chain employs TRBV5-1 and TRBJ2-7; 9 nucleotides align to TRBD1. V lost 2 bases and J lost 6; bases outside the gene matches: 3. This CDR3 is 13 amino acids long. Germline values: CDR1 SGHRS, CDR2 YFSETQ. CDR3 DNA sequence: TGCGCCAGCAGCTTACAGGGGGCAAGCGAGCAGTACTTC. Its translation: CASSLQGASEQYF.

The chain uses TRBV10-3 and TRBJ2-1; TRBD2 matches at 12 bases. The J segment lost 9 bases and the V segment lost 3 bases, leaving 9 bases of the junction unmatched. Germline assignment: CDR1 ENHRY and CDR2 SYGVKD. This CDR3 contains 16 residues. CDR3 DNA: TGTGCCATCAGTGATTCCCTAGCGGGGGGGATGGGTGAGCAGTTCTTC. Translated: CAISDSLAGGMGEQFF.

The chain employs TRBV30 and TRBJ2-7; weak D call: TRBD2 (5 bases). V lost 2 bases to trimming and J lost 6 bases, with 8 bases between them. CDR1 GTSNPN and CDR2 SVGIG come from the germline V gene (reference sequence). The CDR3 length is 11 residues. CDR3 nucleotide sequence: TGTGCCTGGAGTCGCGGGCGCGAGCAGTACTTC. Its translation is CAWSRGREQYF.

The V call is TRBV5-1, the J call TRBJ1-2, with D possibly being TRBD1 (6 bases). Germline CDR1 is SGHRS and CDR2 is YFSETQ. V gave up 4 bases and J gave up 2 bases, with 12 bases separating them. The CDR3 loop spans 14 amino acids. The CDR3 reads CASSALQGNYGYTF. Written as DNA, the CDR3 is TGCGCCAGCAGCGCTCTACAGGGAAACTATGGCTACACCTTC.

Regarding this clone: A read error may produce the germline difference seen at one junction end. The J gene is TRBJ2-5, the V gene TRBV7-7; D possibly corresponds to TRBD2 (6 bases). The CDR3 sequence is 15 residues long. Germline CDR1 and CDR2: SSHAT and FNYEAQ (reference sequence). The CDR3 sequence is CASSLRMGGAETQYF. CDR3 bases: TGTGCTAGCAGCTTGCGGATGGGAGGCGCAGAGACCCAGTACTTC.

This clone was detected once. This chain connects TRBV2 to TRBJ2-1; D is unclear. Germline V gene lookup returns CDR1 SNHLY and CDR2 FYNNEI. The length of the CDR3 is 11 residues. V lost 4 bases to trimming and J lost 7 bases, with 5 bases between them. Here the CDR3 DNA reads TGTGCCAGCAGTGTATTGAATGAGCAGTTCTTC. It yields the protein CASSVLNEQFF.